This T cell receptor (beta chain) is drawn from a study of blood T cells in healthy people across ages. This clonotype was recorded a few times. Trimming pared 5 bases from V and 5 bases from J, leaving 15 bases between. Looked up from germline, CDR1 is SGHTA and CDR2 is FQGNSA. This CDR3 has 14 amino acids. Primed by a sample-barcoded 5' primer and a J-beta primer mix, a second PCR proceeded for roughly 6 to 12 cycles. TCRdb called the 5' RACE reads again in MiXCR, with one record for every CDR3 protein. This sample has more than 450,000 distinct CDR3 sequences, with roughly a quarter found just once. The same specimen was also included in a second study, on T cells of mothers and their children.

Sequenced: blood. The sequence was collected from a boy aged 2-15 years in good health. The chain couples TRBV7-2 to TRBJ2-5, with D perhaps matching TRBD1 or TRBD2 (6 bases each). CDR3 amino acids: CASSLGGPVETQYF. In DNA form, the CDR3 reads TGTGCCAGCAGCCTGGGGGGCCCGGTGGAGACCCAGTACTTC.